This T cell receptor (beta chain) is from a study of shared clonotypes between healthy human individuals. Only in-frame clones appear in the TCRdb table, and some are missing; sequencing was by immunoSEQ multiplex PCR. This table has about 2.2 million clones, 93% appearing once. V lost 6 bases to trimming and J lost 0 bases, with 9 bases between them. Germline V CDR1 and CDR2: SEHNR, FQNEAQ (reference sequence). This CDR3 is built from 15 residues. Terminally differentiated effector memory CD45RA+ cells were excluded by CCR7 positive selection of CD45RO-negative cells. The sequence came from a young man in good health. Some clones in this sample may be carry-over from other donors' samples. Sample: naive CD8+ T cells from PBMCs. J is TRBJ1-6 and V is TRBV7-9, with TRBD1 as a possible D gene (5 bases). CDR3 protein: CASRGDGSYNSPLHF. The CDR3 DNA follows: TGTGCCAGCAGGGGGGACGGCTCCTATAATTCACCCCTCCACTTT.